This TCR beta chain was sequenced in a study of early T cells in non-severe SARS-CoV-2 infection. The junction had 9 bases not matched to a gene; V was cut back by 4 bases and J by 4 bases. The CDR3 runs to 16 residues. Germline loops: CDR1 SGHNT, CDR2 YYREEE (reference sequence). Notes on this clonotype: Its antigen is as yet unknown.

TCRdb used MiXCR to reprocess the 5' RACE reads, holding one entry per CDR3 protein. Among more than 80,000 distinct CDR3 sequences listed, roughly 13% were seen once. Regarding the study as a whole: Matching results from VDJdb favored anti-spike CD8 responses, leaving private and CD4 specificities undetected.

The TCR comes from an adult who was a healthcare worker with PCR-confirmed SARS-CoV-2 infection or an uninfected control (not recorded which). The source material was whole blood. This chain uses TRBV5-4 with TRBJ1-3; 9 positions match TRBD1. In DNA form, the CDR3 reads TGTGCCAGCAGCACCCCACCGGGACAGGGAGGAAACACCATATATTTT. This gives the protein CASSTPPGQGGNTIYF. Together with reference TRBV5-4 and TRBJ1-3, the CDR3 gives the full variable domain: ETGVTQSPTHLIKTRGQQVTLRCSSQSGHNTVSWYQQALGQGPQFIFQYYREEENGRGNFPPRFSGLQFPNYSSELNVNALELDDSALYLCASSTPPGQGGNTIYFGEGSWLTVV.